The T cell receptor (beta chain) under discussion was sequenced for a study of CD8 T cells in ankylosing spondylitis. Each CDR3 protein is one row after TCRdb ran MiXCR on the 5' RACE reads. The profile shows about 390,000 distinct CDR3 sequences, 20% to 25% of them singletons. Germline assignment: CDR1 MRHNA and CDR2 SNTAGT. Trimming at V came to 5 bases and at J to 1 base, leaving 5 bases not matched to a gene. The CDR3 spans 15 residues. About this clonotype itself: As yet, its antigen is unknown.

General study points: Disease-linked clones bore a CD8+ phenotype, appearing relatively rarely in peripheral blood. One TCR beta motif, made up of eight highly homologous variants, appeared characteristic of ankylosing spondylitis blood.

The receptor comes from a male donor with ankylosing spondylitis. The specimen was blood, either unsorted or a sorted T cell fraction (not recorded which). This chain connects TRBV6-4 to TRBJ1-1; TRBD1 matches 9 bases. The CDR3 DNA reads TGTGCCAGCAGTACAGGGGGCGATGCGAACACTGAAGCTTTCTTT. This translates into CASSTGGDANTEAFF.